A single sample is the source of the 32 T cell receptor beta chains below, sequenced in a study of response to subunit inactivated influenza vaccine. TCRdb re-derived calls from the RT-PCR reads in MiXCR, one entry per CDR3 protein. The sample carries hundreds of thousands of distinct CDR3 sequences, approximately 15% recorded once. The sample in question was PBMCs from blood, obtained about 14 days before vaccination. The receptors come from a man aged 45 to 65 who received an inactivated influenza vaccine.

This clonotype was picked up a small number of times. The rearrangement joins TRBV30 to TRBJ2-7; D tentatively fits TRBD1 or TRBD2 (6 bases each). Germline assignment: CDR1 GTSNPN and CDR2 SVGIG (reference sequence). The CDR3 length is 14 residues. Between the trimmed V and J ends, which lost 3 bases and 2 bases, there was a span of 14 bases. DNA of the CDR3: TGTGCCTGGAGGGATAAGGGGGGAACCTACGAGCAGTACTTC. Protein sequence: CAWRDKGGTYEQYF.

The sample holds a few counts of this clonotype. V usage is TRBV12-3 or TRBV12-4 and J usage is TRBJ1-1, with no clear D. This CDR3 comprises 15 residues. V lost 5 bases to trimming and J lost 0 bases, with 13 bases between them. The CDR3 DNA follows: TGTGCCAGCAGTCCTCGACAACCTTTGAACACTGAAGCTTTCTTT. As protein: CASSPRQPLNTEAFF.

The chain carries TRBV7-6 and TRBJ2-1; 7 positions match TRBD2. V gave up 1 base and J gave up 8 bases; unmatched junction bases: 8. CDR3 length: 15 amino acids. CDR1 and CDR2 (germline): SGHVS, FNYEAQ. The CDR3 is CASSLEGGGADEQFF. The CDR3 DNA reads as TGTGCCAGCAGCTTAGAGGGCGGGGGAGCGGATGAGCAGTTCTTC.

The chain links TRBV9 to TRBJ1-2; D remains unclear. CDR1 and CDR2 from the germline V gene are SGDLS and YYNGEE. This CDR3 has 17 residues. V was trimmed by 0 bases and J by 2 bases, leaving 17 bases between them. CDR3 sequence: CASSVGIGVSSNYGYTF. CDR3 coding DNA: TGTGCCAGCAGCGTAGGAATCGGGGTTTCTTCAAACTATGGCTACACCTTC. The variable domain in full, with the rest retrieved from reference TRBV9 and TRBJ1-2, is DSGVTQTPKHLITATGQRVTLRCSPRSGDLSVYWYQQSLDQGLQFLIQYYNGEERAKGNILERFSAQQFPDLHSELNLSSLELGDSALYFCASSVGIGVSSNYGYTFGSGTRLTVV.

This clonotype has more than one count but fewer than ten. The chain couples TRBV7-2 to TRBJ1-1, with 7 bases lining up with TRBD1. This CDR3 has 15 residues. V dropped 5 bases and J dropped 3; count of bases not matched to a gene: 9. The germline CDR1 and CDR2 sequences are SGHTA and FQGNSA. Written as DNA, the CDR3 is TGTGCCAGCAGCGCCCGAGACAGGGCTCACACTGAAGCTTTCTTT. Translated, it gives CASSARDRAHTEAFF.

This clonotype was counted a few times. J is TRBJ2-7 and V is TRBV7-9; 7 bases agree with TRBD1. The CDR3 spans 12 residues. J gave up 9 bases and V 5 bases, and 7 bases lay outside the gene matches. Germline loops: CDR1 SEHNR, CDR2 FQNEAQ (reference sequence). In nucleotides, the CDR3 is TGTGCCAGCAGCCCACAGGGGATGGCGCAGTACTTC. Its protein product is CASSPQGMAQYF.

This clonotype has ten or more counts. The gene calls are TRBV6-1 and TRBJ2-1; 10 bases map to TRBD1. This CDR3 region has 15 residues. V lost 6 bases, J lost 6 bases, and 8 bases stayed unmatched. Germline lookup yields CDR1 MNHNS and CDR2 SASEGT. CDR3 loop: CASRLRDRGSNEQFF. CDR3 DNA: TGTGCCAGCAGACTCCGGGACAGGGGTAGCAATGAGCAGTTCTTC.

There are many counts of this clonotype. The V gene is TRBV7-2, the J gene TRBJ2-3, with D uncertain. This CDR3 region has 13 residues. Germline CDR1 reads SGHTA; CDR2 reads FQGNSA. V was cut by 1 base and J by 6 bases, with 8 bases left in between. CDR3 DNA: TGTGCCAGCAGCTTAGGTGTTAGCGATACGCAGTATTTT. This gives the protein CASSLGVSDTQYF. Filled out from reference TRBV7-2 and TRBJ2-3, the complete variable domain reads GAGVSQSPSNKVTEKGKDVELRCDPISGHTALYWYRQSLGQGLEFLIYFQGNSAPDKSGLPSDRFSAERTGGSVSTLTIQRTQQEDSAVYLCASSLGVSDTQYFGPGTRLTVL.

This clonotype was counted a few times. The rearrangement links TRBV5-6 to TRBJ2-1; 10 nucleotides match TRBD1. The V gene's germline CDR1 is SGHDT and CDR2 YYEEEE. The CDR3 contains 17 residues. Trimming removed 0 bases from V and 7 bases from J; junction bases left unmatched: 10. CDR3 protein: CASSLDRGTGVANEQFF. CDR3 nucleotides: TGTGCCAGCAGCTTGGACCGTGGGACAGGGGTCGCGAATGAGCAGTTCTTC.

The chain links TRBV6-5 to TRBJ2-3; D is possibly TRBD2 (5 bases). Germline lookup yields CDR1 MNHEY and CDR2 SVGAGI. The germline V and J ends were trimmed by 0 bases and 6 bases, with 10 bases remaining between them. This CDR3 comprises 14 residues. CDR3 coding DNA: TGTGCCAGCAGTTACTCTAGCGAAAGGGATACGCAGTATTTT. This translates into CASSYSSERDTQYF.

V usage is TRBV20-1 and J usage is TRBJ2-1, with 12 bases that match TRBD2. V was clipped by 0 bases and J by 7 bases; unmatched bases: 7. The CDR3 length is 16 residues. CDR1 and CDR2 from the germline V gene are DFQATT and SNEGSKA (reference sequence). For the CDR3, the DNA is TGCAGTGCTAGAGATGTTAGAACTAGCGGGGGGAATGAGCAGTTCTTC. Protein: CSARDVRTSGGNEQFF.

The chain uses TRBV20-1 and TRBJ2-2, with D perhaps being TRBD1 or TRBD2 (5 bases each). V lost 6 bases and J 7 bases, leaving 18 bases between the germline ends. Germline-derived CDR1 and CDR2 are DFQATT and SNEGSKA (reference sequence). There are 14 residues in the CDR3. The CDR3: CSAPRGDGGGELFF. CDR3 DNA: TGCAGTGCCCCGCGAGGCGATGGGGGCGGGGAGCTGTTTTTT.

V and J are TRBV5-6 and TRBJ2-5, with TRBD2 matching 10 bases. Germline values: CDR1 SGHDT, CDR2 YYEEEE. Unmatched junction bases numbered 15, after V lost 2 bases and J lost 5 bases. The CDR3 consists of 18 residues. The CDR3 loop is CASSLQLRISGRPETQYF. The CDR3 DNA sequence: TGTGCCAGCAGCTTACAGCTTCGGATTAGCGGGAGGCCGGAGACCCAGTACTTC.

The table lists this clonotype with a few counts. This sequence joins TRBV29-1 and TRBJ2-5, with no clear D. V lost 3 bases and J lost 1, with 6 bases in between. Germline V CDR1 and CDR2: SQVTM, ANQGSEA. The length of the CDR3 is 12 residues. The DNA of the CDR3 is TGCAGCGTTGATGTGGTCCAAGAGACCCAGTACTTC. Translation: CSVDVVQETQYF.

This chain uses TRBV7-2 with TRBJ2-4, with unresolved D. Trimming stripped 5 bases from V and 6 bases from J, with 11 bases between. Looked up from germline, CDR1 is SGHTA and CDR2 is FQGNSA. The CDR3 runs 13 residues. The CDR3 reads CASSPQQGNIQYF. DNA for the CDR3: TGTGCCAGCAGCCCACAACAAGGAAACATTCAGTACTTC.

The chain couples TRBV7-9 to TRBJ1-4; no clear D. Germline CDR1 SEHNR, CDR2 FQNEAQ (reference sequence). With 6 bases removed from V and 0 bases from J, the gap between germline ends came to 11 bases. This CDR3 has 15 amino acids. The chain's CDR3 is CASSDVPATNEKLFF. The CDR3 DNA sequence: TGTGCCAGCAGTGATGTACCTGCAACTAATGAAAAACTGTTTTTT.

This chain connects TRBV6-1 to TRBJ2-7, with D uncertain. The germline V gene encodes CDR1 MNHNS and CDR2 SASEGT. The CDR3 has 11 residues. In DNA form, the CDR3 reads TGTGCTGTCAGCGATCTATACGAGCAGTACTTC. Translating gives CAVSDLYEQYF.

In its sample, this clonotype was seen a few times. The V and J genes are TRBV7-9 and TRBJ1-6, with D possibly being TRBD1 (5 bases). V was trimmed by 5 bases and J by 1 base, leaving 15 bases between them. The germline CDR1 and CDR2 sequences are SEHNR and FQNEAQ (reference sequence). This CDR3 has 17 residues. CDR3 bases: TGTGCCAGCAGCCTAAAAAGGGGTTTGTCCTATAATTCACCCCTCCACTTT. As protein: CASSLKRGLSYNSPLHF.

The V gene is TRBV20-1, the J gene TRBJ2-1, with 7 bases that match TRBD2. Germline lookup yields CDR1 DFQATT and CDR2 SNEGSKA (reference sequence). This CDR3 comprises 15 residues. Trimming cost V 0 bases and J 0 bases; bases outside gene matches: 2. In nucleotides, the CDR3 is TGCAGTGCTAGAGAAGCGGGGAGCTCCTACAATGAGCAGTTCTTC. It yields the protein CSAREAGSSYNEQFF.

The genes are TRBV11-2 and TRBJ2-1; 10 nucleotides align to TRBD2. V shed 0 bases and J 0 bases; nucleotides not matched to a gene: 8. Per germline, CDR1 SGHAT and CDR2 FQNNGV. The CDR3 consists of 19 residues. DNA of the CDR3: TGTGCCAGCAGCTTAGATTTAGCTAGCGGGAGAAGCTCCTACAATGAGCAGTTCTTC. Protein product: CASSLDLASGRSSYNEQFF.

This clonotype was counted a few times. This rearrangement joins TRBV11-2 to TRBJ2-1, with D maybe TRBD2 (6 bases). The CDR3 has 15 residues. The V gene's germline CDR1 is SGHAT and CDR2 FQNNGV. Trimming removed 6 bases at V and 0 bases at J, with 12 bases between. CDR3 DNA: TGTGCCAGCAGGAAAGGACTAAACTCCTACAATGAGCAGTTCTTC. It codes for CASRKGLNSYNEQFF. The entire variable domain, with the rest obtained from reference TRBV11-2 and TRBJ2-1, is as follows: EAGVAQSPRYKIIEKRQSVAFWCNPISGHATLYWYQQILGQGPKLLIQFQNNGVVDDSQLPKDRFSAERLKGVDSTLKIQPAKLEDSAVYLCASRKGLNSYNEQFFGPGTRLTVL.

This clonotype occurred a few times. The chain has TRBV9 and TRBJ2-1, with TRBD2 matching 8 bases. After removal of 4 bases from V and 0 bases from J, the junction contained 9 bases not matched to a gene. CDR3 length: 17 residues. The V gene's germline CDR1 is SGDLS and CDR2 YYNGEE. The CDR3 loop reads CASSRRKSGSSYNEQFF. CDR3 coding DNA: TGTGCCAGCAGCAGGAGAAAAAGCGGGAGCTCCTACAATGAGCAGTTCTTC.

In this sample, this clonotype turned up a few times. The chain recombines TRBV18 with TRBJ2-5; no clear D gene. This CDR3 comprises 15 residues. The germline V and J ends were trimmed by 3 bases and 2 bases, with 13 bases remaining between them. Germline CDR1 and CDR2: KGHSH and LQKENI. CDR3 nucleotides: TGTGCCAGCTCACCCGGGCTTATTCGGCAAGAGACCCAGTACTTC. It codes for CASSPGLIRQETQYF.

The V gene is TRBV5-1, the J gene TRBJ2-1, with TRBD2 matching 16 bases. CDR3 length: 14 amino acids. Trimming took 4 bases from V and 9 from J; bases not matched to a gene: 1. CDR1 is SGHRS, CDR2 YFSETQ, per germline. Here the CDR3 reads CASSGTSGRGEQFF. In DNA, the CDR3 is TGCGCCAGCAGCGGGACTAGCGGGAGGGGTGAGCAGTTCTTC.

This clonotype has just a few counts. The chain links TRBV5-1 to TRBJ2-7, with D uncertain. V was pared by 4 bases and J by 2 bases, with 22 bases between. Germline CDR1 and CDR2: SGHRS and YFSETQ. The CDR3 is made up of 17 amino acids. The CDR3 coding sequence is TGCGCCAGCAGCCCCTACCTGGACGGAATTTTCACCTACGAGCAGTACTTC. It specifies CASSPYLDGIFTYEQYF.

This clonotype appeared a few times. This chain joins TRBV6-5 and TRBJ2-7; the D gene is possibly TRBD1 (6 bases). Germline V lookup: CDR1 MNHEY, CDR2 SVGAGI. The V gene lost 3 bases and the J gene lost 2 bases, with 11 bases spanning the gap. There are 14 residues in the CDR3. The CDR3 DNA reads as TGTGCCAGCAGTTATCTACAGGGCCCCTACGAGCAGTACTTC. The encoded protein is CASSYLQGPYEQYF.

This clonotype was seen a handful of times. J is TRBJ1-1 and V is TRBV10-3; 8 bases align to TRBD1. Per germline, CDR1 ENHRY and CDR2 SYGVKD. This CDR3 is 14 amino acids long. The V segment lost 3 bases and the J segment 4 bases; nucleotides outside the gene matches: 4. CDR3 region: CAISDLTGGTEAFF. CDR3 in DNA: TGTGCCATCAGTGACCTCACAGGGGGCACTGAAGCTTTCTTT.

J is TRBJ2-3 and V is TRBV11-1; 10 positions match TRBD2. Germline assignment: CDR1 SGHAT and CDR2 FQDESV (reference sequence). The J segment lost 6 bases and the V segment lost 2 bases, leaving 14 bases of the junction unmatched. The CDR3 runs to 18 residues. The CDR3 sequence is CASSLLPRSGRALDTQYF. CDR3 DNA sequence: TGTGCCAGCAGCTTATTGCCCCGGAGCGGGAGGGCCCTGGATACGCAGTATTTT. The whole variable domain, remainder taken from reference TRBV11-1 and TRBJ2-3, is EAEVAQSPRYKITEKSQAVAFWCDPISGHATLYWYRQILGQGPELLVQFQDESVVDDSQLPKDRFSAERLKGVDSTLKIQPAELGDSAMYLCASSLLPRSGRALDTQYFGPGTRLTVL.

The genes are TRBV5-1 and TRBJ1-4; D unclear. The ends were cut back, 5 bases at V and 8 bases at J, with 13 bases in the middle. Germline CDR1 SGHRS, CDR2 YFSETQ. The CDR3 has 13 residues. The CDR3 loop is CASRLGPREKLFF. CDR3 nucleotides: TGCGCCAGCAGACTGGGTCCACGGGAAAAACTGTTTTTT.

This clonotype was recorded a few times. The chain recombines TRBV15 with TRBJ2-7; perhaps TRBD1 as D (6 bases). The CDR3 contains 16 residues. The germline CDR1 and CDR2 sequences are LNHNV and YYDKDF (reference sequence). V was clipped by 1 base and J by 1 base, with 14 bases between them. The CDR3 nucleotides are TGTGCCACCAGCAGAGCCCCCGGGACACTTTCCTACGAGCAGTACTTC. Translating it yields CATSRAPGTLSYEQYF.

This clonotype was counted ten times or more. The rearrangement uses TRBV6-5 and TRBJ2-3, with D hard to call. Germline assignment: CDR1 MNHEY and CDR2 SVGAGI. This CDR3 is built from 12 residues. V was pared by 8 bases and J by 9 bases, with 15 bases between. The CDR3 spells CASGLYSGTQYF. In DNA, the CDR3 is TGTGCCAGCGGGCTATATAGTGGGACGCAGTATTTT.

The CDR3 protein is CASMDERSKNIQYF. The CDR3 nucleotides are TGTGCCAGCATGGACGAGAGGAGCAAAAACATTCAGTACTTC. This rearrangement joins TRBV18 to TRBJ2-4; D gene unclear. The CDR3 length is 14 residues. From germline, CDR1 is KGHSH and CDR2 LQKENI. V lost 8 bases to trimming and J lost 3 bases, with 14 bases between them.